One and the same sample provided the 17 T cell receptor beta chains below, sequenced in a study of early T cells in non-severe SARS-CoV-2 infection (dated by TCRdb to 2020 to 2022). Libraries were made using 5' RACE. The sample was run on a NextSeq 500. The public reads were reanalyzed by TCRdb: fastp trimming at Q25, MiXCR alignment, in-frame beta chains only. Here each entry gathers all rows of one CDR3 protein and keeps the most common genes and DNA. The sample table records about 52,000 distinct CDR3 sequences; about 8.2% of these occur just once. The ten largest clones take up 9.4% of the sample. Sequencing input: whole blood. The receptors here all came from an adult who was a healthcare worker with PCR-confirmed SARS-CoV-2 infection or an uninfected control (not recorded which).

This clonotype occurred a few times. This rearrangement joins TRBV2 to TRBJ1-5; 9 nucleotides line up with TRBD1. The CDR3 is 15 residues long. V gave up 4 bases and J gave up 2 bases; unmatched junction bases: 3. Germline-derived CDR1 and CDR2 are SNHLY and FYNNEI. CDR3 DNA sequence: TGTGCCAGCAGTGCGGGACAGGGACGCAATCAGCCCCAGCATTTT. Its translation is CASSAGQGRNQPQHF.

This clonotype was counted at least ten times. The chain couples TRBV12-3 or TRBV12-4 to TRBJ1-5; no clear D gene. This CDR3 has 12 amino acids. Trimming shortened V by 6 bases and J by 7 bases, and 10 bases separated the two germline ends. In nucleotides, the CDR3 is TGTGCCAGCAGAGTCGGGAGCCAGCCCCAGCATTTT. This encodes CASRVGSQPQHF.

The chain is built from TRBV11-3 and TRBJ2-5, with unresolved D. Germline CDR1 reads SGHNT; CDR2 reads YENEEA. V was clipped by 0 bases and J by 6 bases, with 5 bases between them. CDR3 length: 12 residues. The CDR3 sequence: CASSLDQKTQYF. The CDR3, as DNA: TGTGCCAGCAGCTTAGATCAAAAGACCCAGTACTTC.

This clonotype was seen only a few times. The chain has TRBV20-1 and TRBJ1-2; D uncertain. This CDR3 region has 14 residues. Germline V gives CDR1 DFQATT, CDR2 SNEGSKA (reference sequence). V lost 0 bases, J lost 5 bases, and 13 bases lay in between. This chain's CDR3 is CSARDHGVWYGYTF. The CDR3, as DNA: TGCAGTGCTAGAGATCACGGGGTCTGGTATGGCTACACCTTC.

This clonotype was seen repeatedly, ten times or more. The J gene is TRBJ1-3, the V gene TRBV28; 7 nucleotides agree with TRBD1. CDR1 is MDHEN and CDR2 is SYDVKM in the germline V gene. With 6 bases clipped from V and 0 bases from J, the junction kept 8 bases outside the gene matches. There are 16 residues in the CDR3. This chain's CDR3 is CASSSGTADSGNTIYF. In nucleotides, the CDR3 is TGTGCCAGCAGCTCCGGGACAGCGGACTCTGGAAACACCATATATTTT.

This clonotype was counted ten times or more. The V gene is TRBV7-9, the J gene TRBJ1-6, with D perhaps TRBD1 (5 bases). V was clipped by 6 bases and J by 7 bases, with 10 bases between them. Per the germline V gene, CDR1 is SEHNR and CDR2 is FQNEAQ (reference sequence). This CDR3 is 13 amino acids long. CDR3 DNA sequence: TGTGCCAGCAGTCGGGACCTCAATTCACCCCTCCACTTT. This encodes CASSRDLNSPLHF.

This clonotype was counted a few times. The CDR3: CATSDRRTDTQYF. The CDR3 bases are TGTGCCACCAGTGACCGTAGGACAGATACGCAGTATTTT. This chain connects TRBV24-1 to TRBJ2-3; D is uncertain. Germline V lookup: CDR1 KGHDR, CDR2 SFDVKD. V was cut by 4 bases and J by 3 bases, with 7 bases left in between. This CDR3 is 13 amino acids long.

The rearrangement uses TRBV7-9 and TRBJ2-6, with TRBD1 as a possible D gene (6 bases). The germline V and J ends were trimmed by 4 bases and 2 bases, with 9 bases remaining between them. Germline loops: CDR1 SEHNR, CDR2 FQNEAQ (reference sequence). The length of the CDR3 is 15 residues. CDR3 residues: CASSSQGPGANVLTF. The CDR3 nucleotides are TGTGCCAGCAGCTCACAGGGCCCTGGGGCCAACGTCCTGACTTTC.

CDR3 DNA: TGTGCCAGCAGCAAAAGTAAACAAAGCAATCAGCCCCAGCATTTT. Amino acid sequence: CASSKSKQSNQPQHF. The chain uses TRBV21-1 and TRBJ1-5. TRBV21-1 is assigned pseudogene status. The CDR3 has 15 residues.

V is TRBV29-1 and J is TRBJ1-2; D might be TRBD1 (6 bases). The CDR3 extends over 14 amino acids. Between the trimmed V and J ends, which lost 4 bases and 1 base, there was a span of 13 bases. Germline CDR1 is SQVTM and CDR2 is ANQGSEA. DNA for the CDR3: TGCAGCGTTGGAGCGGGGGCCCTTAACTATGGCTACACCTTC. This gives the protein CSVGAGALNYGYTF.

This CDR3 reads CSAHWTSGGVDTQYF. DNA for the CDR3: TGCAGTGCCCACTGGACTAGCGGGGGGGTGGATACGCAGTATTTT. The chain has TRBV20-1 and TRBJ2-3, with 15 bases that match TRBD2. This CDR3 is built from 15 residues. The V segment lost 6 bases and the J segment 6 bases; nucleotides outside the gene matches: 7. The germline V gene encodes CDR1 DFQATT and CDR2 SNEGSKA (reference sequence).

The genes are TRBV7-9 and TRBJ2-7; TRBD1 might be the D (6 bases). Germline V lookup: CDR1 SEHNR, CDR2 FQNEAQ (reference sequence). V was pared by 5 bases and J by 11 bases, with 19 bases between. CDR3 size: 13 residues. This CDR3 reads CASSLLTGPVEYF. DNA of the CDR3: TGTGCCAGCAGCCTCCTGACAGGCCCGGTCGAGTACTTC.

V usage is TRBV15 and J usage is TRBJ2-1; D is possibly TRBD2 (6 bases). The V end was cut by 0 bases, the J end by 5 bases, with 8 bases between. The germline V gene encodes CDR1 LNHNV and CDR2 YYDKDF (reference sequence). This CDR3 has 14 amino acids. The CDR3 sequence is CATSRDGGNNEQFF. Here the CDR3 DNA reads TGTGCCACCAGCAGAGATGGAGGGAACAATGAGCAGTTCTTC.

This clonotype qualifies as medium-sized. This chain connects TRBV2 to TRBJ2-5, with TRBD1 matching 11 bases. V lost 4 bases and J lost 6; bases outside the gene matches: 4. CDR3 length: 14 amino acids. Germline V gives CDR1 SNHLY, CDR2 FYNNEI. CDR3 nucleotide sequence: TGTGCCAGCAGTGTGGGACAGGGGGTGAAGACCCAGTACTTC. It codes for CASSVGQGVKTQYF.

This clonotype occurred many times. At one end the junction does not follow the germline gene, possibly because of a read error. The rearrangement links TRBV11-2 to TRBJ2-7, with D tentatively TRBD2 (6 bases). The CDR3 loop spans 13 amino acids. The V gene's germline CDR1 is SGHAT and CDR2 FQNNGV. This chain's CDR3 is CASSLVSSLAVGF. Written as DNA, the CDR3 is TGTGCCAGCAGCTTAGTGAGTTCACTAGCCGTAGGCTTC.

This clonotype has ten or more counts. The rearrangement uses TRBV20-1 and TRBJ1-1, with 8 bases lining up with TRBD1. This CDR3 is 12 amino acids long. Trimming at V came to 7 bases and at J to 5 bases, leaving 6 bases not matched to a gene. Germline V gene lookup returns CDR1 DFQATT and CDR2 SNEGSKA (reference sequence). The CDR3 DNA reads TGCAGTGGTGGACAGGGTCTGACTGAAGCTTTCTTT. This sequence encodes CSGGQGLTEAFF.

This clonotype was counted many times. CDR3 nucleotides: TGTGCCAGCAGAAGTAGCGGGGCCAACGAGCAGTACTTC. Translated, it gives CASRSSGANEQYF. This chain links TRBV12-3 or TRBV12-4 with TRBJ2-7; 8 bases align to TRBD2. After removal of 6 bases from V and 5 bases from J, the junction contained 6 bases not matched to a gene. This CDR3 spans 13 amino acids.